Listed here are 5 T cell receptor delta chains from one sample, sequenced in a study of gamma-delta T cells after stem cell transplantation (TCRdb year 2016). Library construction relied on RT-PCR. These reads were obtained on an Illumina MiSeq. TCRdb called clones afresh from the public reads with CATT; identical DNA rows were later merged. The sample profile shows fewer than 2,000 delta-chain clones; 1.5% to 2% of them were found once. In total, the top ten clones hold about 44% of the sample. Specimen: gamma-delta T cells. These receptors originate from a human donor. It is not recorded whose cells these are; they may come from a transplant donor.

Worth noting for this clone: This DNA translates differently at residue 7 from the TCRdb protein, which is that of a much larger clone; a read error is likely, and the protein shown is the DNA's own translation. The chain has TRDV2 and TRDJ1; D may be TRDD3 (6 bases). The germline V gene encodes CDR1 GEAIGNYY and CDR2 EKD. Trimming removed 3 bases from V and 0 bases from J, with 19 bases in between. The CDR3 is 17 amino acids. DNA of the CDR3: TGTGCCTGTGACCCCACTGAGGATACCCCTTACACCGATAAACTCATCTTT. Translated, it gives CACDPTEDTPYTDKLIF.

This clone has a count of ten or more. A much larger clone differs from this one at a single base, so this may be a read error. The sample holds other DNA sequences that translate to the same CDR3. The chain joins TRDV1 to TRDJ1; 8 bases line up with TRDD3. V lost 3 bases to trimming and J lost 3 bases; unmatched junction nucleotides: 15. Germline V gives CDR1 TSWWSYY, CDR2 QGS. The CDR3 consists of 18 residues. CDR3 DNA: TGTGCTCTTGGGGAGTTTACTGGGGGCCGCGGGGGGGCCGATAAACTCATCTTT. Protein: CALGEFTGGRGGADKLIF.

This clone is labeled medium-sized. This sequence is one base from a far larger clone and is likely a read error. V and J are TRDV1 and TRDJ1, with 9 bases lining up with TRDD3. There are 22 residues in the CDR3. CDR1 TSWWSYY and CDR2 QGS come from the germline V gene. V shed 4 bases, J shed 0 bases, and the junction held 24 bases outside the gene matches. The DNA of the CDR3 is TGTGCTCTTGGGGGCCTCCATACGGGGTACTGGGGGACCGACCCGTACACCGATAAACTCATCTTT. It encodes CALGGLHTGYWGTDPYTDKLIF.

To note about this clone: TCRdb's protein, taken from a much larger clone, differs from this DNA's translation at residue 10, likely owing to a read error; the protein displayed comes from the DNA. The CDR3 nucleotides read TGTGCCTGCACACTGGGGGATACGTACGCCGATAAACTCATCTTT. Its translation is CACTLGDTYADKLIF. The chain is built from TRDV2 and TRDJ1; TRDD3 matches at 13 bases. The CDR3 runs to 15 residues. Germline lookup yields CDR1 GEAIGNYY and CDR2 EKD. V shed 7 bases, J shed 3 bases, and the junction held 7 bases outside the gene matches.

By proportion, this clone is medium-sized. The chain has TRAV38-2/DV8 and TRDJ1; TRDD3 matches at 12 bases. The CDR3 contains 29 residues. With 1 base clipped from V and 0 bases from J, the junction kept 40 bases outside the gene matches. Germline CDR1 reads TSESDYY; CDR2 reads QEAYKQQN. CDR3 nucleotide sequence: TGTGCTTATAGGAGCCTCTCCATTCCTTCCCAACCCACACTCCAACTGGGGGATACCTTCGAGCCGTACACCGATAAACTCATCTTT. This encodes CAYRSLSIPSQPTLQLGDTFEPYTDKLIF.